A single sample gave rise to the 29 T cell receptor beta chains below, sequenced in a study of CD8 T cells in Susac syndrome (dated by TCRdb to between 2018 and 2020). Libraries were made using the immunoSEQ multiplex PCR assay. RNA was extracted with the RNeasy kit and about 0.5 to 1 ug was reverse transcribed using random hexamers. The public reads were quality trimmed at Q25 with fastp and then assembled into clones with MiXCR by TCRdb, keeping productive beta chains. Rows with one shared CDR3 protein collapse into an entry with the most common genes and DNA. The sample table contains about 130,000 distinct CDR3 sequences; only one count was recorded for roughly 80% of them. About 0.51% of the sample belongs to the ten largest clones. The sample consisted of CD8+ T cells from PBMCs. The receptor source for this set is a human donor with multiple sclerosis.

The rearrangement joins TRBV4-1 to TRBJ2-7, with D tentatively TRBD1 (5 bases). V was cut by 2 bases and J by 3 bases, with 17 bases left in between. This CDR3 spans 16 amino acids. CDR1 MGHRA and CDR2 YSYEKL come from the germline V gene. The CDR3 DNA follows: TGCGCCAGCAGCCAATTCGAGTCTGACAGATACTACGAGCAGTACTTC. Its protein is CASSQFESDRYYEQYF.

The gene calls are TRBV3-1 and TRBJ1-1; D is possibly TRBD1 (5 bases). Trimming took off 4 bases at V and 5 bases at J, with 20 bases between the two ends. CDR1 is LGHDT and CDR2 is YNNKEL in the germline V gene (reference sequence). This CDR3 is built from 16 residues. The CDR3 DNA follows: TGTGCCAGCAGCCCAGAGACCTGGGAAGAGGGGACTGAAGCTTTCTTT. It yields the protein CASSPETWEEGTEAFF.

This clonotype has a single count. The chain combines TRBV4-1 with TRBJ2-3; 7 nucleotides agree with TRBD2. V was clipped by 0 bases and J by 4 bases; unmatched bases: 7. Germline values: CDR1 MGHRA, CDR2 YSYEKL. The CDR3 is 16 residues long. Written as DNA, the CDR3 is TGCGCCAGCAGCCAAGATACAGCGGGGTATTCAGATACGCAGTATTTT. Its translation is CASSQDTAGYSDTQYF.

This chain connects TRBV2 to TRBJ1-1; 7 bases match TRBD1. The V and J ends lost 5 bases and 5 bases, in that order; junction bases with no gene match: 11. Germline lookup yields CDR1 SNHLY and CDR2 FYNNEI. The CDR3 covers 15 residues. The CDR3 sequence: CASSTNRGTGTEAFF. As DNA, the CDR3 is TGTGCCAGCAGTACGAACAGGGGAACGGGGACTGAAGCTTTCTTT.

The rearrangement uses TRBV10-3 and TRBJ1-2, with D perhaps TRBD1 (5 bases). Per germline, CDR1 ENHRY and CDR2 SYGVKD. The V gene lost 0 bases and the J gene lost 3 bases, with 11 bases spanning the gap. This CDR3 has 15 amino acids. The CDR3 loop is CAISESGRDYYGYTF. CDR3 in DNA: TGTGCCATCAGTGAGTCCGGGAGGGACTACTATGGCTACACCTTC.

The gene calls are TRBV20-1 and TRBJ1-2; 9 bases agree with TRBD1. The CDR3 consists of 15 residues. V lost 0 bases to trimming and J lost 4 bases; unmatched junction nucleotides: 6. In germline, CDR1 is DFQATT, CDR2 SNEGSKA (reference sequence). This CDR3 is CSARDWDRVVYGYTF. The CDR3 bases are TGCAGTGCTAGAGATTGGGACAGGGTTGTCTATGGCTACACCTTC.

The genes are TRBV6-5 and TRBJ2-7; tentative D call: TRBD1 (6 bases). Germline V gives CDR1 MNHEY, CDR2 SVGAGI. V lost 0 bases and J lost 0, with 12 bases in between. This CDR3 contains 16 residues. The CDR3: CASSYSKDSPSYEQYV. The CDR3 nucleotides read TGTGCCAGCAGTTACTCGAAGGACAGCCCCTCCTACGAGCAGTACGTC.

The chain carries TRBV28 and TRBJ2-5; D possibly corresponds to TRBD1 (5 bases). Trimming took off 3 bases at V and 4 bases at J, with 12 bases between the two ends. Germline V gene sequence: CDR1 MDHEN, CDR2 SYDVKM. The CDR3 is 14 amino acids. CDR3 region: CASSFSQGVETQYF. Here the CDR3 DNA reads TGTGCCAGCAGTTTCAGCCAGGGCGTAGAGACCCAGTACTTC.

The V gene is TRBV7-9, the J gene TRBJ1-2, with TRBD1 matching over 7 bases. This CDR3 comprises 15 residues. Germline V gene data show CDR1 as SEHNR and CDR2 as FQNEAQ (reference sequence). The V and J ends lost 0 bases and 6 bases, in that order; junction bases with no gene match: 7. The CDR3 is CASSLALDRSNGYTF. CDR3 sequence (DNA): TGTGCCAGCAGCTTAGCCTTGGACAGGTCCAATGGCTACACCTTC.

The J gene is TRBJ2-2, the V gene TRBV21-1; the table's TRBD1 call for D was not verified on the DNA. TRBV21-1 is classified as a pseudogene. CDR3 length: 15 amino acids. CDR3: CASSEGDRKTGELFF. The CDR3 DNA follows: TGTGCCAGCAGCGAGGGGGACAGGAAAACCGGGGAGCTGTTTTTT.

The chain uses TRBV4-3 and TRBJ2-2, with D perhaps TRBD1 or TRBD2 (5 bases each). The CDR3 has 14 residues. Germline V gene data show CDR1 as LGHNA and CDR2 as YSLEER. Trimming shortened V by 3 bases and J by 5 bases, and 10 bases separated the two germline ends. CDR3 protein: CASSHLEGTGELFF. CDR3 DNA: TGCGCCAGCAGCCACCTTGAGGGGACCGGGGAGCTGTTTTTT.

This clonotype was seen more than once but under ten times. The rearrangement uses TRBV11-2 and TRBJ1-6, with D maybe TRBD1 (6 bases). Germline loops: CDR1 SGHAT, CDR2 FQNNGV. This CDR3 contains 12 residues. The germline V and J ends were trimmed by 4 bases and 13 bases, with 11 bases remaining between them. CDR3 nucleotides: TGTGCCAGCAGCTCGCAGGGGTTCCCCCTCCACTTT. Translated, it gives CASSSQGFPLHF.

The chain joins TRBV6-2 or TRBV6-3 to TRBJ1-2; TRBD1 matches 11 bases. The ends lost 2 bases at V and 7 bases at J; junction bases unmatched: 3. Germline CDR1 and CDR2: MNHEY and SVGEGT. The CDR3 is made up of 14 amino acids. Here the CDR3 DNA reads TGTGCCAGCAGTTACACCGGGACAGGGGGTGGCTACACCTTC. Its protein product is CASSYTGTGGGYTF.

This clonotype was seen a handful of times. The V call is TRBV7-9, the J call TRBJ2-1, with D possibly being TRBD1 or TRBD2 (5 bases each). The CDR3 extends over 14 amino acids. The germline gives CDR1 SEHNR, CDR2 FQNEAQ (reference sequence). V dropped 1 base and J dropped 4 bases, with 8 bases sitting between them. CDR3 DNA: TGTGCCAGCAGCTTAGGGGGGTTTTACAATGAGCAGTTCTTC. Protein product: CASSLGGFYNEQFF.

V usage is TRBV11-1 and J usage is TRBJ2-5, with D unclear. The CDR3 length is 15 residues. The germline V gene has CDR1 SGHAT and CDR2 FQDESV (reference sequence). V was clipped by 5 bases and J by 1 base, with 14 bases between them. The CDR3 region has the DNA TGTGCCAGCAGCGGGCAAAGAGGAGTCCAAGAGACCCAGTACTTC. Its translation: CASSGQRGVQETQYF.

The chain employs TRBV7-9 and TRBJ2-6, with D unresolved. Trimming took off 6 bases at V and 0 bases at J, with 6 bases between the two ends. The CDR3 covers 14 residues. In germline, CDR1 is SEHNR, CDR2 FQNEAQ (reference sequence). CDR3 protein: CASRNNSGANVLTF. The CDR3, as DNA: TGTGCCAGCAGGAACAACTCTGGGGCCAACGTCCTGACTTTC.

J is TRBJ1-2 and V is TRBV30; 9 bases are a match to TRBD1. The CDR3 contains 11 residues. Per the germline V gene, CDR1 is GTSNPN and CDR2 is SVGIG (reference sequence). The ends lost 7 bases at V and 6 bases at J; junction bases unmatched: 3. CDR3 sequence reads: CAYTGGDGYTF. The CDR3 bases are TGTGCCTATACAGGGGGCGATGGCTACACCTTC.

In this sample, this clonotype turned up a few times. V and J are TRBV5-6 and TRBJ2-7; D unresolved. Germline V gene data show CDR1 as SGHDT and CDR2 as YYEEEE. V was shortened by 3 bases and J by 0 bases, with 10 bases between the two germline ends. The CDR3 sequence is 14 residues long. CDR3 sequence (DNA): TGTGCCAGCAGCTCAGGATTTTACTCCTACGAGCAGTACTTC. Translating gives CASSSGFYSYEQYF.

The CDR3 loop reads CASRGSLEYEQYF. The CDR3 DNA sequence: TGTGCCAGCAGAGGCAGCTTGGAGTACGAGCAGTACTTC. The rearrangement links TRBV6-1 to TRBJ2-7; no firm D call. This CDR3 has 13 amino acids. V was shortened by 6 bases and J by 4 bases, with 13 bases between the two germline ends. CDR1 and CDR2 from the germline V gene are MNHNS and SASEGT.

CDR3 residues: CSARGGVTEAFF. The CDR3 DNA reads TGCAGTGCTAGAGGCGGGGTTACAGAAGCTTTCTTT. The rearrangement links TRBV20-1 to TRBJ1-1; D remains unclear. The CDR3 totals 12 residues. Germline V CDR1 and CDR2: DFQATT, SNEGSKA (reference sequence). V lost 1 base to trimming and J lost 8 bases, with 11 bases between them.

V is TRBV19 and J is TRBJ2-1, with a tentative D call TRBD2 (5 bases). This CDR3 spans 18 amino acids. Trimming shortened V by 3 bases and J by 1 base, and 19 bases separated the two germline ends. CDR1 is LNHDA, CDR2 SQIVND, per germline (reference sequence). CDR3 sequence: CASSISAGVAPSYNEQFF. CDR3 nucleotide sequence: TGTGCCAGTAGTATTTCCGCAGGCGTAGCGCCATCCTACAATGAGCAGTTCTTC.

A word on this clonotype: Mismatch with germline at one junction end may stem from a read error. The chain uses TRBV7-7 and TRBJ2-1; D is unresolved. The CDR3 consists of 16 residues. CDR1 and CDR2 from the germline V gene are SSHAT and FNYEAQ (reference sequence). CDR3 in DNA: TGTGCTAGCAGCTTAGGAAGCAGGAGCTCCTACAATGAGCAGTTCTTC. Translating it yields CASSLGSRSSYNEQFF.

The chain uses TRBV9 and TRBJ2-6, with 10 bases identical to TRBD2. The germline gives CDR1 SGDLS, CDR2 YYNGEE. This CDR3 region has 18 residues. After removal of 2 bases from V and 3 bases from J, the junction contained 8 bases not matched to a gene. CDR3 nucleotides: TGTGCCAGCAGCGTGGAGGCTAGCGGGAGACGTGGGGCCAACGTCCTGACTTTC. Encoded protein: CASSVEASGRRGANVLTF.

This clonotype came up a few times. The V and J genes are TRBV19 and TRBJ1-5; a weak D match, TRBD1 (6 bases). Trimming removed 4 bases from V and 1 base from J, with 11 bases in between. CDR1 and CDR2 (germline): LNHDA, SQIVND (reference sequence). The length of the CDR3 is 15 residues. CDR3 sequence (DNA): TGTGCCAGTAGTACTCCAGGGGAGAGCAATCAGCCCCAGCATTTT. It yields the protein CASSTPGESNQPQHF.

V gene TRBV2 combines with J gene TRBJ2-7, with TRBD2 matching over 7 bases. The CDR3 length is 16 residues. V trimming: 3 bases; J trimming: 4 bases; junction bases outside the gene matches: 12. CDR1 and CDR2 (germline): SNHLY, FYNNEI. CDR3 sequence reads: CASSDDWEGSDYEQYF. CDR3 sequence (DNA): TGTGCCAGCAGTGACGATTGGGAGGGGAGCGATTACGAGCAGTACTTC.

The chain carries TRBV3-1 and TRBJ2-4; D is perhaps TRBD2 (5 bases). Trimming took 2 bases from V and 8 from J, leaving 19 bases between them. The germline V gene has CDR1 LGHDT and CDR2 YNNKEL (reference sequence). This CDR3 has 16 residues. The DNA for the CDR3 is TGTGCCAGCAGCCAACCCTCTGGAGCGGACTTTTACATTCAGTACTTC. Amino acids: CASSQPSGADFYIQYF.

The chain links TRBV7-2 to TRBJ1-1, with D possibly matching TRBD1 (5 bases). Germline CDR1 reads SGHTA; CDR2 reads FQGNSA. The CDR3 spans 14 residues. Trimming cost V 6 bases and J 3 bases, with 14 bases left between them. CDR3 amino acids: CASSPWDGDTEAFF. The CDR3 coding sequence is TGTGCCAGCAGTCCCTGGGACGGGGACACTGAAGCTTTCTTT.

The V gene is TRBV27, the J gene TRBJ1-5; D gene uncertain. This CDR3 is 19 amino acids long. Trimming shortened V by 1 base and J by 5 bases, and 24 bases separated the two germline ends. Germline CDR1 is MNHEY and CDR2 is SMNVEV (reference sequence). The CDR3 DNA reads TGTGCCAGCAGTTTATATCCTCCTAGCCCGGTAGAAATCGATCAGCCCCAGCATTTT. It encodes CASSLYPPSPVEIDQPQHF.

The V and J genes are TRBV15 and TRBJ2-7; the D is unclear. Germline loops: CDR1 LNHNV, CDR2 YYDKDF (reference sequence). CDR3 length equals 13 residues. V was shortened by 3 bases and J by 4 bases, with 10 bases between the two germline ends. The CDR3 protein is CATSSRLDYEQYV. CDR3 sequence (DNA): TGTGCCACCAGCAGCCGACTTGATTACGAGCAGTACGTC.